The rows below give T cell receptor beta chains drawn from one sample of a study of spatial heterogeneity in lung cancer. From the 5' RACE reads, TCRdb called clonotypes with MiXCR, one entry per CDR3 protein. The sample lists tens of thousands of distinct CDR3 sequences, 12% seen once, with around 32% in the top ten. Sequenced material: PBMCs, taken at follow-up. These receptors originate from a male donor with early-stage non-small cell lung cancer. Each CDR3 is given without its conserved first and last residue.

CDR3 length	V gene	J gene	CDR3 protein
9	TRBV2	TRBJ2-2	ASSDTGELF
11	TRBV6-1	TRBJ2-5	ASSPDRAETQY
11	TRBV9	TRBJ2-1	ASSVGRSNEQF
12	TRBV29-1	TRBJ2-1	SVEADKSYNEQF
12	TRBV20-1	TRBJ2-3	SARGGTRTDTQY
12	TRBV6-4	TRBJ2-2	ASSPDRGTGELF
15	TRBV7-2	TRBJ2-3	ASSFELAGGVTDTQY
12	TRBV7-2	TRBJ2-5	ASTSGEAGETQY
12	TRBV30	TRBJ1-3	AWSLGTSGNTIY
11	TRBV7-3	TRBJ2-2	ASSLRGNGELF
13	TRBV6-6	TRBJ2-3	ASSWASPSTDTQY
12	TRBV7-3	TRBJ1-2	ASSLGVSNYGYT
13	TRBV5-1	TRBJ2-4	ASSLVYIAKNIQY
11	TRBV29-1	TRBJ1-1	SVHRQGYTEAF
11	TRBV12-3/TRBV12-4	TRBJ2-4	ASSSGAGNIQY
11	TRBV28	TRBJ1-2	ASSFLGRYGYT
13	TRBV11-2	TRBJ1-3	ASSFWDTSGNTIY
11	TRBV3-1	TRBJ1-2	ASRRGGSEGYT
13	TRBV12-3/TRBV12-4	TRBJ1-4	ASSPLTATNGKLF
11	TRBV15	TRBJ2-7	ATSRVDSYEQY
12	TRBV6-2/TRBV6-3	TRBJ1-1	ASRGTATNTEAF
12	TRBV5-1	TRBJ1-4	ASSTGQGYEKLF
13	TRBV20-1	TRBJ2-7	SARDRAGGFYEQY
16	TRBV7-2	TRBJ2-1	ASSPVRQGTGGSDEQF
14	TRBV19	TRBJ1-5	ASSRRGQSISQPQH
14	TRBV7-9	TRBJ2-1	ASSPPLAGALGEQF
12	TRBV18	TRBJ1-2	ASSPFGREDGYT
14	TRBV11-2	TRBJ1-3	ASSLEGQPRGNTIY
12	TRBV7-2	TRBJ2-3	ASSRWRETDTQY
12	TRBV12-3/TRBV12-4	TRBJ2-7	ASRPTSSRGEQY
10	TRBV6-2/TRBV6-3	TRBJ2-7	ATLRLEGEQY
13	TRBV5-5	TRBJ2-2	ASSPDRVNTGELF
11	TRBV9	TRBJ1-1	ASSVDLNTEAF
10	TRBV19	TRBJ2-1	ASSISVDEQF
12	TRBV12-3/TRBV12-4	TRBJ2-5	ASSLGVGTGTQY
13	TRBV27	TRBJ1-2	ATGAPGTTNYGYT
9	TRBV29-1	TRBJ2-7	SVEGATSRD
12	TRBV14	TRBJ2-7	ASSLTDGPYEQY
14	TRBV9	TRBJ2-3	ASSLTLTGDTDTQY
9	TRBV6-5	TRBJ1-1	ASTGGTEAF
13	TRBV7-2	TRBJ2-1	ASSLASQGGRAEF
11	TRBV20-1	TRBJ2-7	SAIGDGPYEQY
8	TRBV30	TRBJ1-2	AWRRGGYT
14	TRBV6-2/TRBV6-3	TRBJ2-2	ATTPSSGGDTGELF
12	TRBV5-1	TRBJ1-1	ASSAMTVNTEAF
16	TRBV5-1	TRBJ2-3	ASSLALDYWVSTDTQY
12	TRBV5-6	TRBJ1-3	ASSKRGPGNTIY
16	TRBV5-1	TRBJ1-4	ASSLAGAWGTTNEKLF
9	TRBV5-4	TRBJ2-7	ASSLGNEQY
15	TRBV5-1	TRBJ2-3	ASSLSKTSGSADTQY
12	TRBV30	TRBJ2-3	AWKGQGEVDTQY
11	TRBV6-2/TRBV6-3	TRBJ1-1	ASSWNRVTEAF